This T cell receptor beta chain was observed in a study of blood T cell repertoires in COVID-19. Study overall: COVID-19 samples, acute and convalescent, were from the United States, Italy and Spain. The cDNA or gDNA used as material had been derived from T cells, B-cell-depleted T cells, or PBMCs.

Source study methods: From reference gene primer amplification, estimates of nucleated cell counts were derived. Measured with immunoSEQ multiplex PCR; TCRdb has only the in-frame clones, and not every one. V and J calls and clone size are given by that table; D and trimming were obtained from the DNA. Among 240,000 or so clones listed, about 85% were seen once. With 2 bases clipped from V and 5 bases from J, the junction kept 10 bases outside the gene matches. The CDR3 contains 17 residues. The V gene's germline CDR1 is SSHAT and CDR2 FNYEAQ (reference sequence). The chain couples TRBV7-7 to TRBJ2-2, with 8 bases identical to TRBD2. The sequenced sample consisted of peripheral blood. The clonotype was recovered from a man aged 60 to 69 who had recovered from COVID-19. The CDR3 nucleotides read TGTGCCAGCAGCTTAACCGGCAGCGGGGGACCTACCGGGGAGCTGTTTTTT. Amino acids: CASSLTGSGGPTGELFF.